These T cell receptor beta chains were read from a single sample in a study of T cell changes during pregnancy in multiple sclerosis. This table comes from immunoSEQ multiplex PCR, and its TCRdb copy is limited to in-frame clones, with some not included. Of about 68,000 clones listed, about nine tenths are singletons. The source material was peripheral blood, sampled in the third trimester of pregnancy. These receptors were collected from a female donor with multiple sclerosis, enrolled in a pregnancy study. Each CDR3 is given with its conserved first and last residue. The D gene is left open where the match is weak. Size is omitted from some rows. Given values are once, few, many or a class for expanded clones.

-	TRBV28	-	TRBJ2-7	CASLTQGGYEQYF	TGTGCCAGCCTCACCCAGGGAGGTTACGAGCAGTACTTC
-	TRBV6-4	-	TRBJ1-2	CASSDSGAPSNWGGYTF	TGTGCCAGCAGTGACTCGGGAGCACCGTCTAATTGGGGAGGCTACACCTTC
-	TRBV11-2	-	TRBJ2-5	CASNGGGGAETQYF	TGTGCCAGCAACGGAGGTGGCGGGGCGGAGACCCAGTACTTC
-	TRBV25-1	TRBD1	TRBJ2-7	CASSELGQGNYEQYF	TGTGCCAGCAGTGAACTCGGACAGGGCAACTACGAGCAGTACTTC
-	TRBV5-1	-	TRBJ1-1	CASSSPGGHTEAFF	TGCGCCAGCAGCTCCCCTGGGGGCCACACTGAAGCTTTCTTT
-	TRBV5-1	-	TRBJ1-2	CASSLSGEGGYTF	TGCGCCAGCAGCTTGTCTGGGGAGGGTGGCTACACCTTC
few	TRBV7-3	-	TRBJ1-1	CASSLLTGGTEAFF	TGTGCCAGCAGCTTATTGACGGGGGGGACTGAAGCTTTCTTT
-	TRBV5-8	-	TRBJ1-3	CAGTSLPSLDSSGNTIYF	TGTGCCGGCACCAGCCTGCCATCACTGGACTCCTCTGGAAACACCATATATTTT
-	TRBV11-2	TRBD2	TRBJ2-3	CASSLSGSVTDTQYF	TGTGCCAGCAGCTTAAGCGGGAGTGTAACAGATACGCAGTATTTT
-	TRBV19	TRBD2	TRBJ2-3	CASSGGLAGETQYF	TGTGCCAGTAGTGGGGGACTAGCAGGGGAAACGCAGTATTTT
-	TRBV29-1	-	TRBJ2-5	CSVSPRNQETQYF	TGCAGCGTTTCGCCCAGGAACCAAGAGACCCAGTACTTC